This T cell receptor beta chain was observed in a study of T cells in localized non-small cell lung cancer. Findings and limits, study-wide: One tumor region alone was sequenced, and heterogeneity therefore remains possible. Across samples, adjacent lung featured a median around 57 of the top 100 tumor clones. Uninvolved adjacent lung, not tumor, had the highest T cell clonality.

Per the germline V gene, CDR1 is SGHNT and CDR2 is YYREEE (reference sequence). The CDR3 length is 15 residues. V trimming: 3 bases; J trimming: 6 bases; junction bases outside the gene matches: 11. The table came from immunoSEQ multiplex PCR; TCRdb's copy has only in-frame clones and leaves some out. Among tens of thousands of clones listed, approximately 80% were seen once. To note about this clone: No antigen is known for it.

This sequence joins TRBV5-4 and TRBJ1-1, with TRBD1 matching 7 bases. The source is a female donor at least 60 years old with stage II squamous cell lung carcinoma. The specimen comprised peripheral blood, sampled before any cancer treatment. For the CDR3, the DNA is TGTGCCAGCAGCTCCACAGGGGCCCCAGGGTCTGAAGCTTTCTTT. Amino acids: CASSSTGAPGSEAFF.